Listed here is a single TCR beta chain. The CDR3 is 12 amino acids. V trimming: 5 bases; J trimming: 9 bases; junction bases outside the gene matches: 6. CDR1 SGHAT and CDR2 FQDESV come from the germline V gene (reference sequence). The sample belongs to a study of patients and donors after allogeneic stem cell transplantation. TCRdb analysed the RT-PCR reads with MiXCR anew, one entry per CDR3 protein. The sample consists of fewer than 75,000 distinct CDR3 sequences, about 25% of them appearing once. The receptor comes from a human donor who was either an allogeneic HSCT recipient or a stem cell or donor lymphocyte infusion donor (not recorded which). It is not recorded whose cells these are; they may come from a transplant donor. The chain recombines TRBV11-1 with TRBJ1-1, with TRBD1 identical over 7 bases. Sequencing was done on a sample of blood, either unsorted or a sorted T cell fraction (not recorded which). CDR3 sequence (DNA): TGTGCCAGCAGCCTTGGGACAGAACAAGCTTTCTTT. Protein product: CASSLGTEQAFF.